The 2 T cell receptor beta chains presented below share a single source sample, sequenced in a study of cytomegalovirus exposure and HLA in healthy donors. TCRdb's table, derived via immunoSEQ multiplex PCR, lists solely in-frame clones and lacks some. The repertoire holds about 65,000 clones, with about 91% as singletons. Sample: PBMCs. These receptors were taken from a woman aged 18-29 years in good health and CMV-seronegative.

The rearrangement uses TRBV6-6 and TRBJ2-1, with 7 bases aligning to TRBD2. V lost 0 bases and J lost 6; bases outside the gene matches: 5. This CDR3 is built from 15 residues. Per the germline V gene, CDR1 is MNHNY and CDR2 is SVGAGI (reference sequence). CDR3 protein: CASSYSKERGNEQFF. CDR3 DNA sequence: TGTGCCAGCAGTTACTCAAAGGAGCGGGGCAATGAGCAGTTCTTC.

V and J are TRBV7-9 and TRBJ1-1; D is unclear. Germline CDR1 reads SEHNR; CDR2 reads FQNEAQ (reference sequence). Trimming shortened V by 8 bases and J by 4 bases, and 8 bases separated the two germline ends. The CDR3 has 11 residues. DNA for the CDR3: TGTGCCAGCCTCGTCGGCACTGAAGCTTTCTTT. It translates to CASLVGTEAFF.